Sequencing of this T cell receptor beta chain was carried out in a study of T cells after yellow fever vaccination. In making TCR cDNA, 5'RACE template switching added a universal primer site and UMIs to it. TCRdb re-analysed the 5' RACE reads in MiXCR, keeping a single row per CDR3 protein. Of 300,000 to 400,000 distinct CDR3 sequences listed, over 5% were seen once; the top ten hold approximately 15%. The length of the CDR3 is 16 residues. V was shortened by 1 base and J by 2 bases, with 13 bases between the two germline ends. From germline, CDR1 is SGHRS and CDR2 YFSETQ. The clonotype was recovered from a young man who received the YFV17D yellow fever vaccine. The input for sequencing was PBMCs, taken 5 days after the yellow fever booster vaccination. The gene calls are TRBV5-1 and TRBJ1-3, with D possibly being TRBD1 (5 bases). CDR3 nucleotides: TGCGCCAGCAGCTTGTCAGCGGGGACCCCTGGAAACACCATATATTTT. It encodes CASSLSAGTPGNTIYF.